These 17 T cell receptor beta chains originate from one sample sequenced in a study. TCRdb re-called the RT-PCR reads with MiXCR, one entry per CDR3 protein. Of about 680,000 distinct CDR3 sequences in the sample, over 12% were seen once. Sequencing was done on a sample of memory CD4+ T cells from blood. Receptors were obtained from a female donor in good health, serving as a healthy control.

J is TRBJ2-7 and V is TRBV7-2; 10 bases line up with TRBD1. CDR3 length: 14 residues. Per the germline V gene, CDR1 is SGHTA and CDR2 is FQGNSA. The J segment lost 5 bases and the V segment lost 4 bases, leaving 5 bases of the junction unmatched. The chain's CDR3 is CASSSGTGAHEQYF. The CDR3 coding sequence is TGTGCCAGCAGCTCCGGGACAGGGGCCCACGAGCAGTACTTC.

This clonotype was detected only a few times. The chain joins TRBV20-1 to TRBJ1-2, with a weak D call TRBD1 (5 bases). From germline, CDR1 is DFQATT and CDR2 SNEGSKA (reference sequence). This CDR3 comprises 14 residues. Trimming stripped 4 bases from V and 7 bases from J, with 19 bases between. In DNA form, the CDR3 reads TGCAGTGCTAAGGATTTCCAGGGTAATGCTGGCTACACCTTC. This translates into CSAKDFQGNAGYTF.

This clonotype was found many times. V gene TRBV5-6 combines with J gene TRBJ2-3, with D hard to call. There are 14 residues in the CDR3. V was shortened by 3 bases and J by 7 bases, with 15 bases between the two germline ends. Germline-derived CDR1 and CDR2 are SGHDT and YYEEEE. The CDR3 protein is CASSSGYLGYTQYF. In nucleotides, the CDR3 is TGTGCCAGCAGCTCAGGTTACCTGGGGTATACGCAGTATTTT.

This clonotype has only one observation. Possible read error: a much larger clone is one base away. The genes are TRBV20-1 and TRBJ2-3; possible D gene TRBD2, 7 bases. This CDR3 region has 16 residues. Germline values: CDR1 DFQATT, CDR2 SNEGSKA (reference sequence). Trimming removed 5 bases from V and 3 bases from J, with 21 bases in between. CDR3 coding DNA: TGCAGTGCTGGGGTTTGGAGGGGGAGGGGGACAGATACGCAGTATTTT. As protein: CSAGVWRGRGTDTQYF.

This chain uses TRBV7-2 with TRBJ1-2, with TRBD1 identical over 7 bases. This CDR3 has 14 residues. Losses at the gene ends were 2 bases for V and 6 bases for J; bases not matched to a gene: 6. The germline V gene has CDR1 SGHTA and CDR2 FQGNSA. The CDR3: CASSLFGQADGYTF. CDR3 DNA sequence: TGTGCCAGCAGCTTATTTGGACAGGCCGATGGCTACACCTTC.

This clonotype was observed a handful of times. The chain employs TRBV24-1 and TRBJ2-1; 7 nucleotides line up with TRBD1. The trim removed 4 bases at V and 6 bases at J, leaving 5 bases unmatched. CDR1 is KGHDR and CDR2 is SFDVKD in the germline V gene. The CDR3 spans 14 residues. CDR3 residues: CATSEPGTVNEQFF. CDR3 DNA sequence: TGTGCCACCAGTGAACCTGGGACAGTCAATGAGCAGTTCTTC.

The chain couples TRBV4-1 to TRBJ2-7; 8 bases agree with TRBD1. V was pared by 4 bases and J by 0 bases, with 5 bases of the junction left unmatched. Germline V gene data show CDR1 as MGHRA and CDR2 as YSYEKL. The CDR3 totals 15 residues. The CDR3: CASSPTGAISYEQYF. CDR3 DNA sequence: TGCGCCAGCAGCCCGACAGGGGCCATCTCCTACGAGCAGTACTTC.

This clonotype was seen at least ten times. The V gene is TRBV20-1, the J gene TRBJ1-2; 8 nucleotides match TRBD1. The length of the CDR3 is 13 residues. CDR1 and CDR2 (germline): DFQATT, SNEGSKA (reference sequence). J lost 5 bases, V lost 5 bases, and 7 bases had no gene match. CDR3 nucleotides: TGCAGTGCTGGACAGGGCCCGGAGTATGGCTACACCTTC. Its translation: CSAGQGPEYGYTF.

This clonotype turned up a few times. The chain has TRBV5-5 and TRBJ2-6; no firm D call. The V end was cut by 1 base, the J end by 2 bases, with 16 bases between. The length of the CDR3 is 18 residues. Germline CDR1 is SGHKS and CDR2 is YYEKEE (reference sequence). The CDR3 sequence: CASSLLYSMSTGANVLTF. The CDR3 nucleotides are TGTGCCAGCAGCTTGCTGTACAGTATGAGTACTGGGGCCAACGTCCTGACTTTC.

This chain connects TRBV5-1 to TRBJ2-7; weak D call: TRBD1 (5 bases). The V gene's germline CDR1 is SGHRS and CDR2 YFSETQ. The V gene lost 0 bases and the J gene lost 9 bases, with 10 bases spanning the gap. This CDR3 spans 12 amino acids. The CDR3 here is CASSLVGQGQYF. CDR3 nucleotides: TGCGCCAGCAGCTTGGTGGGCCAGGGGCAGTACTTC.

The V and J genes are TRBV5-4 and TRBJ2-7, with D perhaps TRBD2 (5 bases). This CDR3 contains 15 residues. Germline V gives CDR1 SGHNT, CDR2 YYREEE (reference sequence). V lost 3 bases to trimming and J lost 7 bases, with 20 bases between them. CDR3 sequence: CASSSSKTNTGEQYF. The CDR3 nucleotides read TGTGCCAGCAGCTCTAGCAAGACGAACACCGGGGAGCAGTACTTC. Combining the CDR3 with reference TRBV5-4 and TRBJ2-7 gives the whole variable domain ETGVTQSPTHLIKTRGQQVTLRCSSQSGHNTVSWYQQALGQGPQFIFQYYREEENGRGNFPPRFSGLQFPNYSSELNVNALELDDSALYLCASSSSKTNTGEQYFGPGTRLTVT.

In DNA, the CDR3 is TGTGCCAGCAGCCAAGCACTACCCTATAGGTTCTTC. Residues: CASSQALPYRFF. The chain has TRBV3-1 and TRBJ2-1; D not resolved. The V end lost 1 base, the J end lost 15 bases, and 13 bases lay between the germline ends. Germline assignment: CDR1 LGHDT and CDR2 YNNKEL (reference sequence). This CDR3 region has 12 residues.

This chain uses TRBV28 with TRBJ2-3; D may match TRBD1 or TRBD2 (5 bases each). Germline assignment: CDR1 MDHEN and CDR2 SYDVKM. Trimming took 5 bases from V and 6 from J, leaving 30 bases between them. The CDR3 sequence is 19 residues long. In DNA form, the CDR3 reads TGTGCCAGCAGTCTGTCCGGGGTGGGACGGGGAGTGAGTGTGGATACGCAGTATTTT. This translates into CASSLSGVGRGVSVDTQYF.

This clonotype was detected only a few times. The chain couples TRBV7-9 to TRBJ2-2, with a possible D match to TRBD1 (6 bases). This CDR3 contains 18 residues. Trimming stripped 4 bases from V and 2 bases from J, with 20 bases between. Germline V gives CDR1 SEHNR, CDR2 FQNEAQ (reference sequence). CDR3 DNA: TGTGCCAGCAGCTCTCAGTGGGCGACAGGCGTAAACACCGGGGAGCTGTTTTTT. Translated: CASSSQWATGVNTGELFF.

The chain has TRBV7-3 and TRBJ2-2; TRBD1 is a possible D gene (6 bases). V lost 3 bases, J lost 4 bases, and 12 bases lay in between. CDR3 length equals 15 residues. Germline lookup yields CDR1 SGHTA and CDR2 FQGTGA. For the CDR3, the DNA is TGTGCCAGCAGCTTGCCAGGGGCGGGCACCGGGGAGCTGTTTTTT. It is translated as CASSLPGAGTGELFF.

CDR3 amino acids: CSAREGAQTQYF. The CDR3 region has the DNA TGCAGTGCTAGAGAAGGGGCGCAGACCCAGTACTTC. This rearrangement joins TRBV20-1 to TRBJ2-5; the D gene is possibly TRBD1 (5 bases). V lost 0 bases to trimming and J lost 6 bases, with 8 bases between them. Germline CDR1 DFQATT, CDR2 SNEGSKA (reference sequence). The CDR3 spans 12 residues.

To note about this clonotype: Being one base from a much bigger clone, this may be a read error. The genes are TRBV6-5 and TRBJ2-1; TRBD2 agrees at 10 bases. CDR1 is MNHEY and CDR2 is SVGAGI in the germline V gene. The CDR3 is made up of 14 amino acids. The CDR3 nucleotides read TGTGCCGGCAGTTATACGCTAGCGGGAGTTGAGCAGTTCTTC. This encodes CAGSYTLAGVEQFF.